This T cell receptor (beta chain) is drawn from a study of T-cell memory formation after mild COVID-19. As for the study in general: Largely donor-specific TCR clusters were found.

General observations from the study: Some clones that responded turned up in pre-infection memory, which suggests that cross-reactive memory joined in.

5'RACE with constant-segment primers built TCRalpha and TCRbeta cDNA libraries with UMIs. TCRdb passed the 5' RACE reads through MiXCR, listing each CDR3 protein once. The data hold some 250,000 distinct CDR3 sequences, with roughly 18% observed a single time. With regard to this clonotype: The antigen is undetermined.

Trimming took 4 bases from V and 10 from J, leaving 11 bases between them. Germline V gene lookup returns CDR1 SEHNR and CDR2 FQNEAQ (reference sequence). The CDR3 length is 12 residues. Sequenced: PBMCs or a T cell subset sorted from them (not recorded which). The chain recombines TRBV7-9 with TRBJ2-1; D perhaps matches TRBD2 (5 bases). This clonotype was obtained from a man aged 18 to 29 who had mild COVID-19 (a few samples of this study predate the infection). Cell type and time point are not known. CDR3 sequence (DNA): TGTGCCAGCAGCTGGGAGTTGAACGAGCAGTTCTTC. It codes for CASSWELNEQFF.